Following are 14 T cell receptor beta chains from one sample sequenced in a study of cytomegalovirus exposure and HLA in healthy donors. It was with 60 Vbeta and 13 Jbeta primers that the PCR ran. Some clones are missing from TCRdb's copy, which holds only in-frame ones; the method was immunoSEQ multiplex PCR. The sample includes under 150,000 clones, around three quarters seen only once; the top ten take roughly 6.7%. The sequencing sample was made of PBMCs. These TCRs come from a woman between 40 and 50 years old in good health and CMV-seropositive.

J is TRBJ2-2 and V is TRBV5-1; 12 nucleotides match TRBD1. Germline CDR1 is SGHRS and CDR2 is YFSETQ. The V gene end was trimmed by 4 bases and the J gene end by 7 bases; junction bases not matched to a gene: 5. CDR3 length: 15 amino acids. The CDR3 nucleotides are TGCGCCAGCAGCCCGGGGACAGGGGGCTTCGGGGAGCTGTTTTTT. Translation gives CASSPGTGGFGELFF.

The CDR3 DNA sequence: TGTGCCAGCAGCTCGACAGGGAACACTGAAGCTTTCTTT. Translating gives CASSSTGNTEAFF. The chain is built from TRBV6-5 and TRBJ1-1; a possible D gene is TRBD1 (6 bases). The CDR3 is 13 residues long. CDR1 is MNHEY and CDR2 is SVGAGI in the germline V gene. V was trimmed by 6 bases and J by 1 base, leaving 9 bases between them.

The rearrangement links TRBV6-1 to TRBJ1-1, with 10 nucleotides matching TRBD1. Germline trimming cut 2 bases from V and 10 bases from J; bases unmatched to any gene: 4. CDR1 is MNHNS, CDR2 SASEGT, per germline. The CDR3 totals 13 residues. CDR3 residues: CASSERGQGRAFF. The CDR3 DNA is TGTGCCAGCAGTGAAAGGGGACAGGGGAGAGCTTTCTTT.

The rearrangement uses TRBV7-2 and TRBJ1-2; perhaps TRBD1 as D (6 bases). The CDR3 sequence is 15 residues long. CDR1 is SGHTA and CDR2 is FQGNSA in the germline V gene. The V end lost 0 bases, the J end lost 2 bases, and 10 bases lay between the germline ends. CDR3 sequence (DNA): TGTGCCAGCAGCTTAGCGGGGGCCTTCAACTATGGCTACACCTTC. Residues: CASSLAGAFNYGYTF.

The CDR3 loop reads CAISESLTGYGYTF. The CDR3 DNA follows: TGTGCCATCAGTGAGTCGCTGACAGGTTATGGCTACACCTTC. V and J are TRBV10-3 and TRBJ1-2; weak D call: TRBD1 (6 bases). Germline values: CDR1 ENHRY, CDR2 SYGVKD. The V gene lost 0 bases and the J gene lost 5 bases, with 10 bases spanning the gap. This CDR3 spans 14 amino acids.

The chain uses TRBV6-6 and TRBJ1-1; 9 bases are a match to TRBD1. The CDR3 totals 12 residues. Germline assignment: CDR1 MNHNY and CDR2 SVGAGI (reference sequence). After removal of 10 bases from V and 3 bases from J, the junction contained 3 bases not matched to a gene. The CDR3 DNA sequence: TGTGCCACAACAGGGGGCTACACTGAAGCTTTCTTT. It is translated as CATTGGYTEAFF.

For the CDR3, the DNA is TGTGCCAGCACTCACCTCCGACTAGCGGGGGTCGTCGGAGAGACCCAGTACTTC. This encodes CASTHLRLAGVVGETQYF. The V call is TRBV28, the J call TRBJ2-5; TRBD2 agrees at 12 bases. This CDR3 spans 18 amino acids. Per the germline V gene, CDR1 is MDHEN and CDR2 is SYDVKM. After removal of 7 bases from V and 4 bases from J, the junction contained 16 bases not matched to a gene.

This rearrangement joins TRBV6-1 to TRBJ1-5; D may be TRBD1 (5 bases). This CDR3 contains 13 residues. Per the germline V gene, CDR1 is MNHNS and CDR2 is SASEGT. V lost 9 bases, J lost 3 bases, and 12 bases lay in between. CDR3 region: CASEWGVNQPQHF. The CDR3 DNA is TGTGCCAGTGAGTGGGGGGTCAATCAGCCCCAGCATTTT.

This clone has more than one count but fewer than ten. The rearrangement links TRBV18 to TRBJ2-7; tentative D call: TRBD1 (6 bases). The germline V gene encodes CDR1 KGHSH and CDR2 LQKENI. V was clipped by 8 bases and J by 4 bases, with 18 bases between them. The CDR3 spans 14 residues. The CDR3 DNA sequence: TGTGCCAGCACCCCCGGGACCCAGGGGTACGAGCAGTACTTC. This sequence encodes CASTPGTQGYEQYF.

The V and J genes are TRBV7-3 and TRBJ2-5; maybe TRBD1 (6 bases). Gene TRBJ2-7 matches the end of the DNA better, so the J call may be wrong. The V gene's germline CDR1 is SGHTA and CDR2 FQGTGA. The CDR3 consists of 14 residues. The CDR3 loop is CASSSNRESYEQYF. The CDR3 DNA reads TGTGCCAGCAGCTCCAACAGGGAGTCCTACGAGCAGTACTTC.

The gene calls are TRBV7-9 and TRBJ2-1; 12 bases line up with TRBD2. The CDR3 covers 15 residues. V gave up 11 bases and J gave up 5 bases; unmatched junction bases: 10. Germline CDR1 is SEHNR and CDR2 is FQNEAQ (reference sequence). CDR3 DNA sequence: TGTGCCGAACTTCCGCTAGCGGGGGGGAACAATGAGCAGTTCTTC. Translating it yields CAELPLAGGNNEQFF.

This chain connects TRBV30 to TRBJ2-2; 14 bases are shared with TRBD2. Germline values: CDR1 GTSNPN, CDR2 SVGIG (reference sequence). With V trimmed by 0 bases and J by 0 bases, 9 bases remained unmatched. This CDR3 comprises 20 residues. The CDR3: CAWSVLRGLAGGSNTGELFF. CDR3 nucleotides: TGTGCCTGGAGTGTCCTCCGAGGACTAGCGGGGGGATCGAACACCGGGGAGCTGTTTTTT.

The chain carries TRBV18 and TRBJ1-5, with TRBD1 matching 9 bases. The CDR3 loop spans 16 amino acids. The V gene's germline CDR1 is KGHSH and CDR2 LQKENI. The V gene end was trimmed by 4 bases and the J gene end by 0 bases; junction bases not matched to a gene: 4. The CDR3 DNA follows: TGTGCCAGCTCACTTGGACAGGGGCCTAGCAATCAGCCCCAGCATTTT. It translates to CASSLGQGPSNQPQHF.

The chain links TRBV2 to TRBJ1-2; D gene unclear. Germline lookup yields CDR1 SNHLY and CDR2 FYNNEI. The CDR3 is 12 amino acids. The V and J ends lost 2 bases and 1 base respectively, with 2 bases between them. The CDR3 nucleotides read TGTGCCAGCAGTGAACATAACTATGGCTACACCTTC. Its translation: CASSEHNYGYTF.